This entry concerns a single T cell receptor (beta chain). Its antigen is undetermined. cDNA prepared by RNA extraction and subsequent reverse transcription served as the template for sequencing. The assay was immunoSEQ multiplex PCR, and TCRdb's table has in-frame clones only and misses some. This sample yields 150,000 or so clones, of which about 60% are seen a single time; 4% to 5.5% belongs to the top ten. V lost 0 bases and J lost 7, with 12 bases in between. The CDR3 has 14 amino acids. The germline CDR1 and CDR2 sequences are MGHRA and YSYEKL. These data are taken from a study of CD8+ T cells in alopecia areata. Study-wide points: More clonal than normal scalp was lesional scalp, particularly alopecia totalis/universalis. Scalp repertoires also include resident alphabeta T cells from normal skin.

PBMCs were stained for CD3, CD4 and CD8, and CD4+ and CD8+ T cells were sorted. The sequencing input was CD4+ T cells sorted from blood. This sequence was found in a human donor in good health. The V gene is TRBV4-1, the J gene TRBJ2-5; the D call may be TRBD1 or TRBD2 (6 bases each). The DNA of the CDR3 is TGCGCCAGCAGCCAAGATGGAGGGGGAGGGACCCAGTACTTC. This codes for CASSQDGGGGTQYF.